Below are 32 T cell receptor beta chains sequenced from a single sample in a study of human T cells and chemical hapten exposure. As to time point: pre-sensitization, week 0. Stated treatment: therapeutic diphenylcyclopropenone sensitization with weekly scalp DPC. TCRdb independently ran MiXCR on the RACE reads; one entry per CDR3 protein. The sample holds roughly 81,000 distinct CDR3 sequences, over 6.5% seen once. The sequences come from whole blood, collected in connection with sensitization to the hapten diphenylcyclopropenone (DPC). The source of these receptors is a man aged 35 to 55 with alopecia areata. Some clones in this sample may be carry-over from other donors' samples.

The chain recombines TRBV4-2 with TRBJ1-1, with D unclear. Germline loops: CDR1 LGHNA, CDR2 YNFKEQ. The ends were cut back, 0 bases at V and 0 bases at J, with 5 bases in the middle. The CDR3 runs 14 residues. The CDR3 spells CASSQDSVNTEAFF. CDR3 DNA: TGTGCCAGCAGCCAAGATTCGGTGAACACTGAAGCTTTCTTT.

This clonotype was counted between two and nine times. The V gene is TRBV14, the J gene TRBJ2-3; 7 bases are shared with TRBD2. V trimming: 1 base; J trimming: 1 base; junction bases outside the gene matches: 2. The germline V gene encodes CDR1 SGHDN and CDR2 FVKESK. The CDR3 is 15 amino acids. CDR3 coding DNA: TGTGCCAGCAGCCAAGGGGGACTACGCACAGATACGCAGTATTTT. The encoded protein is CASSQGGLRTDTQYF.

CDR3 in amino acids: CASSYSGAGAKGEQYF. CDR3 nucleotides: TGTGCCAGCAGTTACTCTGGGGCGGGGGCGAAAGGCGAGCAGTACTTC. This chain links TRBV6-2 or TRBV6-3 with TRBJ2-7; possible D gene TRBD2, 7 bases. CDR3 size: 16 residues. V shed 0 bases and J shed 6 bases, with 18 bases lying between them. Germline V lookup: CDR1 MNHEY, CDR2 SVGEGT.

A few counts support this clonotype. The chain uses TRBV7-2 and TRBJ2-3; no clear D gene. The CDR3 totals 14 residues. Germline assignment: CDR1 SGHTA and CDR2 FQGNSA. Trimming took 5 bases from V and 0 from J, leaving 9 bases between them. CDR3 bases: TGTGCCAGCAGCCCTTACTCTAGCACAGATACGCAGTATTTT. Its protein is CASSPYSSTDTQYF.

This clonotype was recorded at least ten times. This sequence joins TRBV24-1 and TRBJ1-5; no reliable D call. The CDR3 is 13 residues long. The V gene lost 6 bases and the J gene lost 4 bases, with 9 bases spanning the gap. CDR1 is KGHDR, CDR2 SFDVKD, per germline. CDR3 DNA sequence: TGTGCCACCAGTAGGGAAGGGAATCAGCCCCAGCATTTT. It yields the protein CATSREGNQPQHF.

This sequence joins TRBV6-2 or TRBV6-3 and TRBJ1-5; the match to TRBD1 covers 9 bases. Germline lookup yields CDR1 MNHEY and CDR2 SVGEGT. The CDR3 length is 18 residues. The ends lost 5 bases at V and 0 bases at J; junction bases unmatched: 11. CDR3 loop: CASSLAIGQGTSNQPQHF. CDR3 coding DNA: TGTGCCAGCAGTCTAGCAATCGGACAGGGGACTAGCAATCAGCCCCAGCATTTT.

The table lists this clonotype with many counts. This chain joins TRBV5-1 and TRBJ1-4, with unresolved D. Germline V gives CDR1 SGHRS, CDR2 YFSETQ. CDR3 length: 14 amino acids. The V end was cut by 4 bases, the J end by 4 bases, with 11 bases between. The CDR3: CASSPGRLNEKLFF. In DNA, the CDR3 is TGCGCCAGCAGCCCAGGACGGCTTAATGAAAAACTGTTTTTT.

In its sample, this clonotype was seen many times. CDR3 coding DNA: TGCGCCAGCAGCCAAGACCTGGCGGGATCGGATACGCAGTATTTT. Translated, it gives CASSQDLAGSDTQYF. The chain links TRBV4-3 to TRBJ2-3, with TRBD2 as a possible D gene (6 bases). Germline V gene data show CDR1 as LGHNA and CDR2 as YSLEER. This CDR3 contains 15 residues. The germline V and J ends were trimmed by 0 bases and 6 bases, with 13 bases remaining between them.

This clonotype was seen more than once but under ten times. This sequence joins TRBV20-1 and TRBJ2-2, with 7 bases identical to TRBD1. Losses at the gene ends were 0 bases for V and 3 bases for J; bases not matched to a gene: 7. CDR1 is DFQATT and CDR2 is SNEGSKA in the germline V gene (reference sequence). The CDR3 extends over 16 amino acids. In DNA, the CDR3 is TGCAGTGCTAGAGATTATCGACAGGGTCACACCGGGGAGCTGTTTTTT. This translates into CSARDYRQGHTGELFF.

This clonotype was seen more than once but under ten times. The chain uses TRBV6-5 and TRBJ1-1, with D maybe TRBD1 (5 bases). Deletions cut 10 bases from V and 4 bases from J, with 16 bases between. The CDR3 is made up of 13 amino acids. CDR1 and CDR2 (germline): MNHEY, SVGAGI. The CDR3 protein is CATLFTGTTEAFF. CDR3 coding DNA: TGTGCCACCCTTTTTACGGGGACCACTGAAGCTTTCTTT.

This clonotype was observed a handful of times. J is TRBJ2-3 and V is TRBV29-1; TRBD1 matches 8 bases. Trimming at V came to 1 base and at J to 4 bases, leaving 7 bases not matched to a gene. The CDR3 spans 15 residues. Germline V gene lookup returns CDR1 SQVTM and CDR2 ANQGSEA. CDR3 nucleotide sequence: TGCAGCGTTGAAGTTTATATGGACAGGGCAGATACGCAGTATTTT. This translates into CSVEVYMDRADTQYF.

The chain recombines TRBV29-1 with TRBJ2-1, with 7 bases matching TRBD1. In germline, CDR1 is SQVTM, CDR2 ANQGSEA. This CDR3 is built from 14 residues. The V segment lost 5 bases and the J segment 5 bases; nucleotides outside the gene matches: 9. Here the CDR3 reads CSVRKTGLNNEQFF. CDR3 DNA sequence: TGCAGCGTTAGGAAGACAGGGCTAAACAATGAGCAGTTCTTC.

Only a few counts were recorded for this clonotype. The CDR3 region has the DNA TGTGCCAGCAGTTTATTGGGGGAGGGCGAGCAGTACTTC. It is translated as CASSLLGEGEQYF. The chain recombines TRBV28 with TRBJ2-7, with TRBD2 matching over 7 bases. V lost 1 base, J lost 6 bases, and 3 bases stayed unmatched. Germline loops: CDR1 MDHEN, CDR2 SYDVKM. This CDR3 has 13 residues.

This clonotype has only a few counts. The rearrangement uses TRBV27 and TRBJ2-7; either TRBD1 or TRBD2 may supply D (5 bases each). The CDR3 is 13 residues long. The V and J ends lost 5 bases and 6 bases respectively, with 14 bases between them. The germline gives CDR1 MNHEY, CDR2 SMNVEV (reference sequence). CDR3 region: CASSAWGGGEQYV. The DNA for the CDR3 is TGTGCCAGCAGTGCTTGGGGCGGAGGCGAGCAGTACGTC.

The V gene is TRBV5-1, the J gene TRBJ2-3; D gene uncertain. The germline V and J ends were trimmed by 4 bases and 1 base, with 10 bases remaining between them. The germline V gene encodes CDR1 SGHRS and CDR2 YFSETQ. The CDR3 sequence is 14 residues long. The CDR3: CASSVQKGTDTQYF. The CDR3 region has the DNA TGCGCCAGCAGCGTCCAAAAGGGCACAGATACGCAGTATTTT.

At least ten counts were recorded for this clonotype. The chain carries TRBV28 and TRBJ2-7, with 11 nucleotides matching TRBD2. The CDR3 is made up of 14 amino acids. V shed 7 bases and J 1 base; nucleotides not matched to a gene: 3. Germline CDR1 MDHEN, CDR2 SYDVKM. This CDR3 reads CASKGTSGSYEQYF. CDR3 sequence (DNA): TGTGCCAGCAAGGGGACTAGCGGATCCTACGAGCAGTACTTC.

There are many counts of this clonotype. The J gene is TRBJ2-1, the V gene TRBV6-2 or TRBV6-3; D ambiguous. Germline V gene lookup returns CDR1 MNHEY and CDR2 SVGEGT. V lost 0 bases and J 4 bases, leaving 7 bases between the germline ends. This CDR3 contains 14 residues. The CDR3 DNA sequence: TGTGCCAGCAGTTACTCCTCCACTTACAATGAGCAGTTCTTC. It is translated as CASSYSSTYNEQFF.

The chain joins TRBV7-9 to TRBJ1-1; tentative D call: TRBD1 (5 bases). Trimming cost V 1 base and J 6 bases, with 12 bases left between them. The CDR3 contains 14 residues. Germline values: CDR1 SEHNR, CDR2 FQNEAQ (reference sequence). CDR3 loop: CASSLEIGVAEAFF. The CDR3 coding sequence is TGTGCCAGCAGCTTAGAAATAGGGGTGGCTGAAGCTTTCTTT.

The CDR3 loop is CAWNANANEQFF. Written as DNA, the CDR3 is TGTGCCTGGAATGCAAACGCTAATGAGCAGTTCTTC. The V gene is TRBV30, the J gene TRBJ2-1; D is unclear. V lost 4 bases and J 7 bases, leaving 11 bases between the germline ends. Germline CDR1 GTSNPN, CDR2 SVGIG (reference sequence). This CDR3 comprises 12 residues.

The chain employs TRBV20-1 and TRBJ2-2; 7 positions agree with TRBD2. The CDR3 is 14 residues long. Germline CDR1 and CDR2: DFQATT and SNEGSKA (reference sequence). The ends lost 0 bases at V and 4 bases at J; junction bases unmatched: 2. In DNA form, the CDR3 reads TGCAGTGCTAGAGAGCGGGAGAGCACCGGGGAGCTGTTTTTT. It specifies CSARERESTGELFF.

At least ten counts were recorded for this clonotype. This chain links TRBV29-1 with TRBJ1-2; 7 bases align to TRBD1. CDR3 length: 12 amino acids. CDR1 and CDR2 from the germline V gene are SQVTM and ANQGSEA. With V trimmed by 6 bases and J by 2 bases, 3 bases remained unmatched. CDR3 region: CSVSGQNYGYTF. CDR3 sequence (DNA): TGCAGCGTATCGGGACAGAACTATGGCTACACCTTC. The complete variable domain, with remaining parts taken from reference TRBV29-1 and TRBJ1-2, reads SAVISQKPSRDICQRGTSLTIQCQVDSQVTMMFWYRQQPGQSLTLIATANQGSEATYESGFVIDKFPISRPNLTFSTLTVSNMSPEDSSIYLCSVSGQNYGYTFGSGTRLTVV.

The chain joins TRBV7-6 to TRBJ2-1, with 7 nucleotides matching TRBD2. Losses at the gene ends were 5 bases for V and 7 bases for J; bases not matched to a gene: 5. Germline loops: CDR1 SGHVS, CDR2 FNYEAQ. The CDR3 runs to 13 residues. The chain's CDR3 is CASSGGSSNEQFF. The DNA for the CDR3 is TGTGCCAGCAGCGGCGGGAGCAGTAATGAGCAGTTCTTC. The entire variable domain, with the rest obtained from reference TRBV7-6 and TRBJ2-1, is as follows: GAGVSQSPRYKVTKRGQDVALRCDPISGHVSLYWYRQALGQGPEFLTYFNYEAQQDKSGLPNDRFSAERPEGSISTLTIQRTEQRDSAMYRCASSGGSSNEQFFGPGTRLTVL.

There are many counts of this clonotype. The chain's CDR3 is CASKGLGEEGDTQYF. The DNA for the CDR3 is TGTGCCAGCAAGGGGCTTGGGGAGGAGGGAGATACGCAGTATTTT. The V call is TRBV6-5, the J call TRBJ2-3; possibly TRBD2 for D (6 bases). Germline V gives CDR1 MNHEY, CDR2 SVGAGI. The CDR3 has 15 amino acids. The V gene lost 7 bases and the J gene lost 5 bases, with 19 bases spanning the gap.

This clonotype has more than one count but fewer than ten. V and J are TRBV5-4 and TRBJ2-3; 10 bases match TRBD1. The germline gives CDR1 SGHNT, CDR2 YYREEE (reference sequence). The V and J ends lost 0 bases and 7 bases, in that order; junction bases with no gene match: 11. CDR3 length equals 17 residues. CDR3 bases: TGTGCCAGCAGCTTGGGTCTTACGCGGGACAGGGGACATACGCAGTATTTT. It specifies CASSLGLTRDRGHTQYF.

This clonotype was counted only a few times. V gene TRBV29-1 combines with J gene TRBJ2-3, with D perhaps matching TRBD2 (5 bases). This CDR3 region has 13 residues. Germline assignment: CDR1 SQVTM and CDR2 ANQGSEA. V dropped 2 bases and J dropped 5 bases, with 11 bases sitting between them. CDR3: CSVELRVLDTQYF. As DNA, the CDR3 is TGCAGCGTTGAATTGCGGGTCCTAGATACGCAGTATTTT.

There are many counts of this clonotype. The CDR3 DNA sequence: TGCAGTGCTAAGGGTGACGGAGTCAGGCAGTACTTC. Protein product: CSAKGDGVRQYF. The chain is built from TRBV20-1 and TRBJ2-7; no reliable D call. There are 12 residues in the CDR3. V shed 4 bases and J shed 9 bases, with 16 bases lying between them. Germline V gene sequence: CDR1 DFQATT, CDR2 SNEGSKA (reference sequence).

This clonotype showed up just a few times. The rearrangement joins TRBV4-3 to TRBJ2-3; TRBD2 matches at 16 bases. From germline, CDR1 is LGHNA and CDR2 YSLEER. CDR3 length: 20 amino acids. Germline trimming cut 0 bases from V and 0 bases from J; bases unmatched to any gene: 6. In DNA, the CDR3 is TGCGCCAGCAGCCAAGATAAGGGACTAGCGGGAGGGGCTAGCACAGATACGCAGTATTTT. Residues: CASSQDKGLAGGASTDTQYF.

The CDR3 region has the DNA TGTGCCAGCAGCCAATTGCTAGCGAGACCCACAGATACGCAGTATTTT. Encoded protein: CASSQLLARPTDTQYF. V and J are TRBV3-1 and TRBJ2-3; a possible D gene is TRBD2 (6 bases). V was trimmed by 2 bases and J by 2 bases, leaving 14 bases between them. Germline CDR1 and CDR2: LGHDT and YNNKEL (reference sequence). This CDR3 is built from 16 residues.

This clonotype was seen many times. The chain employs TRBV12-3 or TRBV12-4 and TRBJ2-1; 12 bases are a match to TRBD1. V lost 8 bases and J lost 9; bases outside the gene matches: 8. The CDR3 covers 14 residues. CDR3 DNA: TGTGCCAGCGAACGGGACAGGGGGCTTGGTGAGCAGTTCTTC. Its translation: CASERDRGLGEQFF.

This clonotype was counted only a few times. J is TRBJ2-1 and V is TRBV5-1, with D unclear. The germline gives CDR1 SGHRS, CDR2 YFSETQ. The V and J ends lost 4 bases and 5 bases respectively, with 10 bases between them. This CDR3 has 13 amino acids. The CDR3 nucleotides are TGCGCCAGCAGCATTCAAGTTAACAATGAGCAGTTCTTC. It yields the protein CASSIQVNNEQFF.

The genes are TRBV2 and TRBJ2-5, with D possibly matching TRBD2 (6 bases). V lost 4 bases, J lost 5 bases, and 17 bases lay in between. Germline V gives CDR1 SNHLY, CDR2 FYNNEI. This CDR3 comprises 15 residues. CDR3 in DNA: TGTGCCAGCAGTGCATTCGGGGGTGGTGGCGAGACCCAGTACTTC. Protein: CASSAFGGGGETQYF.

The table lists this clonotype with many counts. CDR3 in DNA: TGTGCCAGCAGTTTAAGGGGTGGGATCTACGAGCAGTACTTC. This gives the protein CASSLRGGIYEQYF. V and J are TRBV28 and TRBJ2-7; D is possibly TRBD1 (5 bases). Deletions cut 2 bases from V and 3 bases from J, with 11 bases between. The CDR3 has 14 residues. CDR1 MDHEN and CDR2 SYDVKM come from the germline V gene.